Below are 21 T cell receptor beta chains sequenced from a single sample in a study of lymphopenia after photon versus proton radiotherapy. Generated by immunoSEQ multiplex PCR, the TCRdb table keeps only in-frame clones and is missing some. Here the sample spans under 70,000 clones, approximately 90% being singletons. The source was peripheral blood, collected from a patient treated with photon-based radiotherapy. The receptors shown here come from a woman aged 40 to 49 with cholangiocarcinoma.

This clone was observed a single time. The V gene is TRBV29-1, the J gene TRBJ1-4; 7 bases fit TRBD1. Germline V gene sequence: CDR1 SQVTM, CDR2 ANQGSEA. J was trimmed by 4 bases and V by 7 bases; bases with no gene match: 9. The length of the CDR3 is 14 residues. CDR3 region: CSAQGGPFNEKLFF. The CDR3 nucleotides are TGCAGCGCCCAGGGGGGTCCATTTAATGAAAAACTGTTTTTT.

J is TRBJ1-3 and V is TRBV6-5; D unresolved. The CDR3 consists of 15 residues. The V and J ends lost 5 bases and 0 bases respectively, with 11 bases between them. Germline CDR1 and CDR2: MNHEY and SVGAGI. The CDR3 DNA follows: TGTGCCAGCAGTATAAACGGAGGCTCTGGAAACACCATATATTTT. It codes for CASSINGGSGNTIYF.

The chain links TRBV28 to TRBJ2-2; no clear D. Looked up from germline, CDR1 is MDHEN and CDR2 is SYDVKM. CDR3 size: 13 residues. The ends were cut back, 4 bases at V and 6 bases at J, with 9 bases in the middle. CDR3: CASSSDLPGELFF. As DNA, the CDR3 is TGTGCCAGCAGTTCTGACCTCCCCGGGGAGCTGTTTTTT.

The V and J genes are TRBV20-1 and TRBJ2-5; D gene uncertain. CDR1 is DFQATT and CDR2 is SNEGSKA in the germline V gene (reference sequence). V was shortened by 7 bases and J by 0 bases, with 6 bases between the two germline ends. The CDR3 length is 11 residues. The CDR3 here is CSEAYQETQYF. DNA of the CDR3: TGCAGTGAGGCATACCAAGAGACCCAGTACTTC.

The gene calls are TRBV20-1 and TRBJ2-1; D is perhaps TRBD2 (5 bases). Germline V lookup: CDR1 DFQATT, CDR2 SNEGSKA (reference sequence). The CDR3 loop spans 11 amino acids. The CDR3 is CSGGGVNEQFF. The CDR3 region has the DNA TGCAGCGGCGGAGGAGTGAATGAGCAGTTCTTC.

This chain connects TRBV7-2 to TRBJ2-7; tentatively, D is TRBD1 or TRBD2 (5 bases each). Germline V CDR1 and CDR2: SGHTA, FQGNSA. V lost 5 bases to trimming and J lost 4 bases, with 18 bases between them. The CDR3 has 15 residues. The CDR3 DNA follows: TGTGCCAGCAGCCAGGTAGCAGGGAGCCAATACGAGCAGTACTTC. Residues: CASSQVAGSQYEQYF.

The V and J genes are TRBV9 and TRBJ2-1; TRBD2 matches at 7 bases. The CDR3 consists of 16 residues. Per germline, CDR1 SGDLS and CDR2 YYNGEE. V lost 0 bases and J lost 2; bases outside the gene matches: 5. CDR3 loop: CASSVAGGGPYNEQFF. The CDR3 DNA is TGTGCCAGCAGCGTAGCCGGGGGAGGGCCCTACAATGAGCAGTTCTTC.

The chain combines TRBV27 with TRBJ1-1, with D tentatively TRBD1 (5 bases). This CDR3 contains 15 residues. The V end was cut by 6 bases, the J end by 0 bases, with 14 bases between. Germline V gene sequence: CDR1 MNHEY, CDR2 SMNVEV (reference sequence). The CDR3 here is CASRLGRLMNTEAFF. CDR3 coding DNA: TGTGCCAGCAGACTGGGACGGCTCATGAACACTGAAGCTTTCTTT.

CDR3 bases: TGTGCCAGCAGCTTACTTGGGGTAGCGGACACAGATACGCAGTATTTT. Protein product: CASSLLGVADTDTQYF. This chain joins TRBV7-3 and TRBJ2-3, with a possible D match to TRBD2 (6 bases). Germline V gives CDR1 SGHTA, CDR2 FQGTGA. The CDR3 sequence is 16 residues long. Trimming pared 2 bases from V and 2 bases from J, leaving 14 bases between.

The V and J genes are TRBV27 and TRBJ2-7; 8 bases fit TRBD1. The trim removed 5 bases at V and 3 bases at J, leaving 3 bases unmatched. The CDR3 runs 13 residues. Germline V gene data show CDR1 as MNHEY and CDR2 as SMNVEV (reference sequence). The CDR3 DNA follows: TGTGCCAGCAGTCCCACAGGGGGCTACGAGCAGTACTTC. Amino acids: CASSPTGGYEQYF.

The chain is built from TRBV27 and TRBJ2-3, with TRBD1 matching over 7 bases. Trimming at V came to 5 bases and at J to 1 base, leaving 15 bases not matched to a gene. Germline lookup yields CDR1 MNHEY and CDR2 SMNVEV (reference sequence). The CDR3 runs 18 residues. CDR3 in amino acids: CASSLAKNDREGTDTQYF. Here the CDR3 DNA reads TGTGCCAGCAGTCTAGCCAAAAATGACAGGGAAGGCACAGATACGCAGTATTTT.

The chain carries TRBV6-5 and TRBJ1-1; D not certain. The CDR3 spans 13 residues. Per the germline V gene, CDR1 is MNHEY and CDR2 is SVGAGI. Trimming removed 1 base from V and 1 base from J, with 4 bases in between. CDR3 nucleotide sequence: TGTGCCAGCAGTTACTTTCCGAACACTGAAGCTTTCTTT. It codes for CASSYFPNTEAFF.

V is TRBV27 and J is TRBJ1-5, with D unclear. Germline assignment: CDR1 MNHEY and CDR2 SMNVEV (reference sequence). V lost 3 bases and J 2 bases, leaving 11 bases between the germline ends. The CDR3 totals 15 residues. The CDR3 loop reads CASSLSQVGNQPQHF. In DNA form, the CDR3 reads TGTGCCAGCAGTTTGAGTCAGGTCGGCAATCAGCCCCAGCATTTT.

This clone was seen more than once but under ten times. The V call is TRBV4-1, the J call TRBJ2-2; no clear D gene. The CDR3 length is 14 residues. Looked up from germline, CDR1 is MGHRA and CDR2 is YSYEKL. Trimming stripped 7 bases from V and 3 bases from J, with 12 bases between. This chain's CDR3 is CASKPGSDTGELFF. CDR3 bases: TGCGCCAGCAAACCCGGGTCGGACACCGGGGAGCTGTTTTTT.

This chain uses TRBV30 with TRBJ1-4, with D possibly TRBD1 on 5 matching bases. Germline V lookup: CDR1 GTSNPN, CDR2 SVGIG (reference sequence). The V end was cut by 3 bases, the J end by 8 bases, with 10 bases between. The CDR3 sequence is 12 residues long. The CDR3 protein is CAWSPGGEKLFF. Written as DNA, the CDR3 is TGTGCCTGGAGCCCCGGGGGGGAAAAACTGTTTTTT. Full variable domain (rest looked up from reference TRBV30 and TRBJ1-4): SQTIHQWPATLVQPVGSPLSLECTVEGTSNPNLYWYRQAAGRGLQLLFYSVGIGQISSEVPQNLSASRPQDRQFILSSKKLLLSDSGFYLCAWSPGGEKLFFGSGTQLSVL.

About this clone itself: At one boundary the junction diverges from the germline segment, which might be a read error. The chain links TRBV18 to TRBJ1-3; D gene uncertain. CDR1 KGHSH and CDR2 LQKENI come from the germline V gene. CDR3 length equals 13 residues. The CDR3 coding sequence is TGTGCCAGCTCACCATCTGGACGGACGAAGATTCATTTT. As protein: CASSPSGRTKIHF.

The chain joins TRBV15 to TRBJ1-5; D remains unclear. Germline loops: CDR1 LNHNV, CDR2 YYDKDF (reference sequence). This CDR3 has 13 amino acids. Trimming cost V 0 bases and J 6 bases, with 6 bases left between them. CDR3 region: CATSRDRAQPQHF. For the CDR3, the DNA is TGTGCCACCAGCAGAGATCGGGCTCAGCCCCAGCATTTT.

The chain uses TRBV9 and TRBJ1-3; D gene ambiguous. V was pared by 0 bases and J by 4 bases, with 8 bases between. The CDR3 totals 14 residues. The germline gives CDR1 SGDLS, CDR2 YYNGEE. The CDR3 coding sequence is TGTGCCAGCAGCGTAGCACAGTTCGGAAACACCATATATTTT. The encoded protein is CASSVAQFGNTIYF.

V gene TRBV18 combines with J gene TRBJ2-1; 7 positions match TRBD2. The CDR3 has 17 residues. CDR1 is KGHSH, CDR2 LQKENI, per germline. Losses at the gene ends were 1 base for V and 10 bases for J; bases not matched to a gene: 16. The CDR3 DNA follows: TGTGCCAGCTCACCACTTCAGGAGCGGGACCTAGGGAGGGAGCAGTTCTTC. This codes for CASSPLQERDLGREQFF.

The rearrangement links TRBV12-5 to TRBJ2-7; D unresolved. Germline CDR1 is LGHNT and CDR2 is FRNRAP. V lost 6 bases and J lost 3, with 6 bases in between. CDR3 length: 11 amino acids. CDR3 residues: CASGPNYEQYF. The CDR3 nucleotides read TGTGCTAGTGGACCGAACTACGAGCAGTACTTC.

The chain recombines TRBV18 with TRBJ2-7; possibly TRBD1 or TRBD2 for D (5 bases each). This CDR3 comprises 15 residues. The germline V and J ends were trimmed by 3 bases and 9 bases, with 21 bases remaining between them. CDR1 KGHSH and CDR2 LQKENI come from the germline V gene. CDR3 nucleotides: TGTGCCAGCTCACCCCCCGGGCAGGGTCAGGCGGGGCAGTACTTC. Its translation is CASSPPGQGQAGQYF.